The present T cell receptor (beta chain) was sequenced within a study of shared clonotypes between healthy human individuals. Worth noting for this clone: Its cognate antigen is unknown.

The germline V gene encodes CDR1 SNHLY and CDR2 FYNNEI. The CDR3 extends over 14 amino acids. Trimming took 7 bases from V and 10 from J; bases not matched to a gene: 9. Findings and limits, study-wide: Clonotype sharing across a handful of donors was observed for about 5.5% of naive CD4 clonotypes.

Sequenced by immunoSEQ multiplex PCR; TCRdb stores in-frame clones only, minus some. The table shows over 2 million clones, with about 90% occurring only once. The clonotype originates from a man between 18 and 35 years old in good health. Some clones in this sample may be carry-over from other donors' samples. The rearrangement links TRBV2 to TRBJ1-6, with 8 bases lining up with TRBD1. The sequenced material came from naive CD4+ T cells from PBMCs. The subset denotes: CD45RA+ positively selected. For the CDR3, the DNA is TGTGCCAGCAATCGTGTGACAGGGGAGTCACCCCTCCACTTT. It is translated as CASNRVTGESPLHF.